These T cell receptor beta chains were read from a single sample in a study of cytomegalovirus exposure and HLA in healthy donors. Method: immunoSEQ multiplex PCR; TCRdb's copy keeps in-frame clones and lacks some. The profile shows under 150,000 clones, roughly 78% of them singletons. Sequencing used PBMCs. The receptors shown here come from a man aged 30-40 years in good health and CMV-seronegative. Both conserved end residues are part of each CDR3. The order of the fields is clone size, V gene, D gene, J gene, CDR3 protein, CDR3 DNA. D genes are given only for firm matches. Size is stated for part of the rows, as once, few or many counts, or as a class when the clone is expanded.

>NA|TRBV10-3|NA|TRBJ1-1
CAISETAGMSEAFF
TGTGCCATCAGTGAGACGGCGGGGATGAGTGAAGCTTTCTTT
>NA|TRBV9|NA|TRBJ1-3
CASSVAHRAPGNTIYF
TGTGCCAGCAGCGTAGCCCACAGGGCCCCTGGAAACACCATATATTTT
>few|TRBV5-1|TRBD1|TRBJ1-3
CASSMGQGSGNTIYF
TGCGCCAGCAGCATGGGACAGGGTTCTGGAAACACCATATATTTT
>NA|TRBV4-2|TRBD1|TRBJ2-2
CASSQEQGTANTGELFF
TGTGCCAGCAGCCAAGAACAGGGGACCGCGAACACCGGGGAGCTGTTTTTT
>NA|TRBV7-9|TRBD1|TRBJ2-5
CASSPPTGSQETQYF
TGTGCCAGCAGCCCCCCGACAGGGTCTCAAGAGACCCAGTACTTC
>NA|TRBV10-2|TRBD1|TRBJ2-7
CASSLRGREQYF
TGCGCCAGCAGCCTCAGGGGGCGCGAGCAGTACTTC
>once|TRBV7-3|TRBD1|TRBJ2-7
CASSLGGTGFYEQYF
TGTGCCAGCAGTTTAGGTGGGACAGGGTTCTACGAGCAGTACTTC
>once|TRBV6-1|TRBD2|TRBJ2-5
CASSEALAGGYQETQYF
TGTGCCAGCAGTGAAGCGTTAGCGGGGGGCTACCAAGAGACCCAGTACTTC
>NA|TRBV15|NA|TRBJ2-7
CATSRDRGSYEQYF
TGTGCCACCAGCAGAGATAGGGGCTCCTACGAGCAGTACTTC
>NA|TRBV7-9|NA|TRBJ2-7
CASSLVGGRSYEQYF
TGTGCCAGCAGCTTAGTCGGAGGGAGATCCTACGAGCAGTACTTC
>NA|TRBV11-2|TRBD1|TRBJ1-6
CASRGQGMFSPLHF
TGTGCCAGCAGGGGACAGGGAATGTTCTCACCCCTCCACTTT
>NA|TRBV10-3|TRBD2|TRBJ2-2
CATGGGGGGTGELFF
TGTGCCACCGGCGGAGGCGGGGGAGGTACCGGGGAGCTGTTTTTT
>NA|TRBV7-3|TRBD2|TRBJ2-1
CASSPRRPWREDNEQFF
TGTGCCAGCAGCCCCCGTCGGCCGTGGCGGGAGGACAATGAGCAGTTCTTC
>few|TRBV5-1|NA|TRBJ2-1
CASSLQGWDPFF
TGCGCCAGCAGCTTGCAGGGGTGGGATCCGTTCTTC
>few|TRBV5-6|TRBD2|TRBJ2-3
CASNRGGRGYTDTQYF
TGTGCCAGCAACCGCGGTGGGCGGGGGTACACAGATACGCAGTATTTT
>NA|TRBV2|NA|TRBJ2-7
CASSEGQIAMYEQYF
TGTGCCAGCAGTGAAGGCCAGATAGCGATGTACGAGCAGTACTTC
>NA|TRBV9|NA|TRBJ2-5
CASSVGGGGVQETQYF
TGTGCCAGCAGCGTAGGGGGGGGCGGGGTCCAAGAGACCCAGTACTTC
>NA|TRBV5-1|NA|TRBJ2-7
CASSPNRETTYEQYF
TGCGCCAGCAGCCCTAACCGGGAGACCACCTACGAGCAGTACTTC
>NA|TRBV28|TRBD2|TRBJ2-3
CASSLGPGLAGETDTQYF
TGTGCCAGCAGTTTAGGGCCTGGACTAGCGGGGGAGACAGATACGCAGTATTTT
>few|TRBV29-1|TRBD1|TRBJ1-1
CSVRTGVNAEAFF
TGCAGCGTGCGGACAGGGGTGAACGCTGAAGCTTTCTTT
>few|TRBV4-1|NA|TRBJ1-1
CASSHSRMNTEAFF
TGCGCCAGCAGCCATTCCAGGATGAACACTGAAGCTTTCTTT
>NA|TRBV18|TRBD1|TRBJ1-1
CASSGQGWTEAFF
TGTGCCAGCTCCGGACAGGGATGGACTGAAGCTTTCTTT
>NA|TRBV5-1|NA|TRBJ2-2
CASSLVQSNTGELFF
TGCGCCAGCAGCTTGGTCCAGTCGAACACCGGGGAGCTGTTTTTT
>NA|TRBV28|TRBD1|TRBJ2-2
CASSPGTGGKTGELFF
TGTGCCAGCAGTCCCGGGACAGGGGGAAAAACCGGGGAGCTGTTTTTT
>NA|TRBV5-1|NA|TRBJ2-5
CASSLLAGVGETQYF
TGCGCCAGCAGCTTGTTGGCAGGGGTCGGGGAGACCCAGTACTTC
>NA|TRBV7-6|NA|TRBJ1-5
CASSLWRNSNQPQHF
TGTGCCAGCAGCTTATGGCGGAATAGCAATCAGCCCCAGCATTTT
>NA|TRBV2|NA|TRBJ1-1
CASTKGGVHTEAFF
TGTGCCAGCACCAAGGGGGGGGTCCACACTGAAGCTTTCTTT
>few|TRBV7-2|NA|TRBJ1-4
CASSRNPNREKLFF
TGTGCCAGCAGCCGGAACCCGAACAGAGAAAAACTGTTTTTT
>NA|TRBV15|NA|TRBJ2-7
CATSRGGLSDYEQYF
TGTGCCACCAGCAGAGGAGGACTCAGTGATTACGAGCAGTACTTC
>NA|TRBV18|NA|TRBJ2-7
CASSSGLSEQYF
TGTGCCAGCTCATCGGGACTTAGCGAGCAGTACTTC
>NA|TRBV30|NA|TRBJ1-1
CAWMEQGTEAFF
TGTGCCTGGATGGAACAGGGAACTGAAGCTTTCTTT
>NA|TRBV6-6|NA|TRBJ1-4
CASSYSMGGRGEKLFF
TGTGCCAGCAGTTACTCGATGGGGGGAAGGGGTGAAAAACTGTTTTTT
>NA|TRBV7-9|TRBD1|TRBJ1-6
CASSLGWDSNSPLHF
TGTGCCAGCAGCTTAGGATGGGACAGCAATTCACCCCTCCACTTT
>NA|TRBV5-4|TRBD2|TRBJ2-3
CASRASGGMGGTQYF
TGTGCCAGCAGGGCCTCGGGGGGGATGGGGGGCACGCAGTATTTT
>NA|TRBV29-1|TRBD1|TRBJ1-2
CSVVSGQGVFYGYTF
TGCAGCGTTGTTTCTGGCCAGGGGGTATTCTATGGCTACACCTTC
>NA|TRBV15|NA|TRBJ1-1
CATSRDHTPLNTEAFF
TGTGCCACCAGCAGAGATCACACCCCTCTGAACACTGAAGCTTTCTTT
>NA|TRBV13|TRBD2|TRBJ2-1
CASSFTSGESYNEQFF
TGTGCCAGCAGCTTCACTAGCGGGGAGTCCTACAATGAGCAGTTCTTC
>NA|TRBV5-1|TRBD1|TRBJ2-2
CASGQGANTGELFF
TGCGCCAGCGGACAGGGGGCTAACACCGGGGAGCTGTTTTTT
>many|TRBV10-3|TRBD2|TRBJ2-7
CAISERGDSYEQYF
TGTGCCATCAGTGAGCGGGGGGACTCCTACGAGCAGTACTTC
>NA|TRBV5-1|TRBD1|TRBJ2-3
CASSSDRGRITQYF
TGCGCCAGCAGCTCGGACAGGGGGCGCATAACGCAGTATTTT
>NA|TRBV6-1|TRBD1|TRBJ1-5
CASSEVDRGRGQPQHF
TGTGCCAGCAGTGAAGTAGACAGGGGTCGCGGTCAGCCCCAGCATTTT
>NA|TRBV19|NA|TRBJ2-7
CASSIGSGAYEQYF
TGTGCCAGTAGTATCGGGTCAGGGGCCTACGAGCAGTACTTC
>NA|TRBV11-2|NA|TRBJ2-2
CASSLGPGVTGELFF
TGTGCCAGCAGCTTAGGTCCAGGGGTCACCGGGGAGCTGTTTTTT
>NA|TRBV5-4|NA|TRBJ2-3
CASSFGQGYGGTDTQYF
TGTGCCAGCAGCTTCGGGCAGGGGTATGGTGGGACAGATACGCAGTATTTT
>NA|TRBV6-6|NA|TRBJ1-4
CASSYSRGSWEKLFF
TGTGCCAGCAGTTACTCGCGGGGAAGCTGGGAAAAACTGTTTTTT
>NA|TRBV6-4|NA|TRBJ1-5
CASSGGGDQPQHF
TGTGCCAGCAGTGGGGGGGGTGATCAGCCCCAGCATTTT
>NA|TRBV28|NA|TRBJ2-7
CASSLSVRVTYEQYF
TGTGCCAGCAGTTTATCGGTCAGGGTGACCTACGAGCAGTACTTC
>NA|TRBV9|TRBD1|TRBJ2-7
CASSAGQGGTYEQYF
TGTGCCAGCAGCGCGGGACAGGGGGGAACCTACGAGCAGTACTTC
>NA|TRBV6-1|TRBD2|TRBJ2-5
CASSEQASGPRTQYF
TGTGCCAGCAGTGAACAGGCTAGCGGGCCACGGACCCAGTACTTC
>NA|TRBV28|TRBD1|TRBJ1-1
CASRMTGGFMNTEAFF
TGTGCCAGCAGGATGACAGGGGGCTTCATGAACACTGAAGCTTTCTTT
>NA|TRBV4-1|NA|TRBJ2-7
CASSHGQSYEQYF
TGCGCCAGCAGCCACGGACAGTCCTACGAGCAGTACTTC
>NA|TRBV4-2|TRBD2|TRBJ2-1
CASSQEGRETWYEQFF
TGTGCCAGCAGCCAAGAAGGGAGGGAGACTTGGTATGAGCAGTTCTTC
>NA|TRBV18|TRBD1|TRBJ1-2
CASSPRTGSYTF
TGTGCCAGCTCACCCAGGACAGGGAGCTACACCTTC
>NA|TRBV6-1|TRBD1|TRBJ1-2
CASSEEGGLYGYTF
TGTGCCAGCAGTGAGGAAGGGGGCCTCTATGGCTACACCTTC
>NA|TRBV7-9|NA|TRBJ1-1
CASSLNSGDAEAFF
TGTGCCAGCAGCTTAAACTCAGGGGATGCTGAAGCTTTCTTT
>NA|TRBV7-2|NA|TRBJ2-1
CASSSRTERRSGEQFF
TGTGCCAGCAGCTCTAGAACCGAGCGGAGATCCGGTGAGCAGTTCTTC
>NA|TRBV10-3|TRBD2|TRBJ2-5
CAISESTSGQETQYF
TGTGCCATCAGTGAGTCGACTAGCGGGCAAGAGACCCAGTACTTC
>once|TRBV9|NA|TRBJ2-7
CASSVGLANYEQYF
TGTGCCAGCAGCGTGGGTCTAGCGAACTACGAGCAGTACTTC
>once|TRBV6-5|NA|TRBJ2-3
CASSTGAGDTQYF
TGTGCCAGCAGCACTGGAGCCGGGGATACGCAGTATTTT
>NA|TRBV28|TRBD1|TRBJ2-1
CASSPSDRDGEQFF
TGTGCCAGCAGTCCTTCGGACAGGGATGGTGAGCAGTTCTTC